The present entry profiles one T cell receptor (beta chain) with its context. Repertoires were generated with immunoSEQ multiplex PCR, while TCRdb's copy carries only in-frame clones and drops some. The repertoire consists of approximately 7,200 clones, with around 98% occurring once and the leading ten covering around 0.38%. The CDR3 spans 16 residues. This sample was included in a study of naive CD8 T cells in extremely preterm neonates. Cord blood came from elective full-term cesareans at about 35-41 weeks without labor or membrane rupture. Source material: naive CD8+ T cells from cord blood. The chain is built from TRBV21-1 and TRBJ2-7; the D call of TRBD2 is as the table states it, not checked on the DNA. TRBV21-1 is termed a pseudogene. The TCR comes from a newborn in good health. Here the CDR3 reads CASSKVKRGETYEQYF. The CDR3 nucleotides read TGTGCCAGCAGCAAAGTTAAGCGGGGGGAAACCTACGAGCAGTACTTC.